This T cell receptor beta chain was sequenced for a study of OX40 agonist ivuxolimab in advanced cancers. Overall study: Hepatocellular carcinoma, melanoma, renal cell or head and neck cancer occurred in dose-escalation patients.

This CDR3 contains 14 residues. V lost 3 bases to trimming and J lost 8 bases; unmatched junction nucleotides: 6. Germline V gives CDR1 SGHNT, CDR2 YENEEA. TCRdb keeps only in-frame clones here, not all; method: immunoSEQ multiplex PCR. The sample yields about 120,000 clones, around 91% seen once. The sequences come from CD4+ or CD8+ T cells sorted from blood, collected in a trial of the OX40 agonist ivuxolimab. The TCR sequence derives from an adult with an advanced solid tumor such as melanoma, head and neck, liver or kidney cancer. This chain connects TRBV11-3 to TRBJ2-1; TRBD2 aligns across 8 bases. The CDR3 DNA follows: TGTGCCAGCAGCTTCTCCGCGGGGGGCGATGAGCAGTTCTTC. It translates to CASSFSAGGDEQFF.